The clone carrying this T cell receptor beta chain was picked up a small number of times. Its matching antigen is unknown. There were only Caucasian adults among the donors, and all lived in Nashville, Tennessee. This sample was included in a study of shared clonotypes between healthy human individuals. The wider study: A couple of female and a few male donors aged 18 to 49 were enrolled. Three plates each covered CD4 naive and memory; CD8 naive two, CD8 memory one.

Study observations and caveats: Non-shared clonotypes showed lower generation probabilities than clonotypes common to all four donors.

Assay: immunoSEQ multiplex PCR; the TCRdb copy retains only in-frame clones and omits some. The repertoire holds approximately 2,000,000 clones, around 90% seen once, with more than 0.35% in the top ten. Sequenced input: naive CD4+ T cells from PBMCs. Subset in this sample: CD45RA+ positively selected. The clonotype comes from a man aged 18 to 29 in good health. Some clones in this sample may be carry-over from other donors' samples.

The CDR3 region has the DNA TGTGCCAGCAGCTCTAACAGGGAAGGGGGTCAGCCCCAGCATTTT. Translated, it gives CASSSNREGGQPQHF. This sequence joins TRBV7-9 and TRBJ1-5, with TRBD1 as a possible D gene (6 bases). With 4 bases removed from V and 6 bases from J, the gap between germline ends came to 16 bases. The germline V gene has CDR1 SEHNR and CDR2 FQNEAQ (reference sequence). CDR3 length equals 15 residues.